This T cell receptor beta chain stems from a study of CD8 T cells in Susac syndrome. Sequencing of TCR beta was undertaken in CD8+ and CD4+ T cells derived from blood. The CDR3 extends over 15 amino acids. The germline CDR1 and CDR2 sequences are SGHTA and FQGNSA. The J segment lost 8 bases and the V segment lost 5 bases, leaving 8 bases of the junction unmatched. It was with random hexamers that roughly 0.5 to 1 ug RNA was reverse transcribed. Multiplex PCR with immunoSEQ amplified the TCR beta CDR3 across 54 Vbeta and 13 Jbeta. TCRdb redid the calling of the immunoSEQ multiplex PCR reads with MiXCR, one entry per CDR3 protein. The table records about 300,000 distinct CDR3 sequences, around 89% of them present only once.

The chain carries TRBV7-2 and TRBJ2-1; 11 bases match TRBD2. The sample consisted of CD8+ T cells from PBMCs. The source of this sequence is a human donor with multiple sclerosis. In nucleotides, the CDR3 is TGTGCCAGCAGCATTCTAGCGGGAGGCGGGTATGAGCAGTTCTTC. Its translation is CASSILAGGGYEQFF.